This is a list of T cell receptor beta chains from one sample in a study of beta chain features in type 1 diabetes. Libraries were prepared by immunoSEQ multiplex PCR; TCRdb keeps only in-frame clonotypes and omits some of them. The data show about 260,000 clones, less than 30% seen once. What was sequenced was naive CD4+ T cells from blood. The source of these receptors is a woman in her 30s with type 1 diabetes. Both conserved end residues are trimmed from each CDR3.

CDR3	V	J
SVLISSNQPQH	TRBV29-1	TRBJ1-5
ASSVESSYNEQF	TRBV9	TRBJ2-1
ATSLSPGTYEQY	TRBV15	TRBJ2-7
ASSWAGLAGYNEQF	TRBV9	TRBJ2-1
ASSLGLGDRGLNEQF	TRBV5-6	TRBJ2-1
SAGTSAYEQY	TRBV29-1	TRBJ2-7
ASSQGGLAGQETQY	TRBV4-1	TRBJ2-5
ASSKGQRNTEAF	TRBV5-4	TRBJ1-1
ASSNTLAGAPGRQY	TRBV4-1	TRBJ2-3
ASSEYGTEAF	TRBV25-1	TRBJ1-1
ASSASGNLLNEQF	TRBV7-9	TRBJ2-1
ASSRGTGGVHYGYT	TRBV11-3	TRBJ1-2